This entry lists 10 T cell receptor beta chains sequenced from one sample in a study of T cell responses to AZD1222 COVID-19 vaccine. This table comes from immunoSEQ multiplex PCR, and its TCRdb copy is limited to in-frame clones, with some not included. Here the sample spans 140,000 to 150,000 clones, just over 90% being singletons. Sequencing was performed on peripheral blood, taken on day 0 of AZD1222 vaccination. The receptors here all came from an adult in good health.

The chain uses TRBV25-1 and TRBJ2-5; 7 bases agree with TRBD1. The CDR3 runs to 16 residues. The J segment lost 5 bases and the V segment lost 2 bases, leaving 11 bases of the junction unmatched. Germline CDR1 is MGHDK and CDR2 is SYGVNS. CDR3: CASSELPGQVGETQYF. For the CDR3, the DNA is TGTGCCAGCAGTGAACTCCCCGGACAGGTTGGGGAGACCCAGTACTTC. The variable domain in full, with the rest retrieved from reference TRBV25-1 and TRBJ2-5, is EADIYQTPRYLVIGTGKKITLECSQTMGHDKMYWYQQDPGMELHLIHYSYGVNSTEKGDLSSESTVSRIRTEHFPLTLESARPSHTSQYLCASSELPGQVGETQYFGPGTRLLVL.

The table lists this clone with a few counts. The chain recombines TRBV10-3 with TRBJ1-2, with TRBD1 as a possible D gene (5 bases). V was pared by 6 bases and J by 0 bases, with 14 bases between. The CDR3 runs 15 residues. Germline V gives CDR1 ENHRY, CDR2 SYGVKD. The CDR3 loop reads CAIRGEITSNYGYTF. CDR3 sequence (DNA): TGTGCCATCAGGGGGGAGATTACCTCTAACTATGGCTACACCTTC.

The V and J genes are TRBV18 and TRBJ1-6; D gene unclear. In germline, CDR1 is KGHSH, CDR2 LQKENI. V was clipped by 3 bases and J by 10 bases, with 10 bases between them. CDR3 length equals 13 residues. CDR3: CASSPDQRSPLHF. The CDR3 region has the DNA TGTGCCAGCTCACCGGACCAGAGGTCACCCCTCCACTTT.

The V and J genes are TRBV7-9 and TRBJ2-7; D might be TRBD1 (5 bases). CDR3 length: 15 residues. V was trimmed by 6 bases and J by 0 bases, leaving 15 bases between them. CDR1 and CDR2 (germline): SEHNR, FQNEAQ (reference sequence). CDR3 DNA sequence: TGTGCCAGCAGTCTCCCAGGGTTCGACTCCTACGAGCAGTACTTC. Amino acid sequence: CASSLPGFDSYEQYF.

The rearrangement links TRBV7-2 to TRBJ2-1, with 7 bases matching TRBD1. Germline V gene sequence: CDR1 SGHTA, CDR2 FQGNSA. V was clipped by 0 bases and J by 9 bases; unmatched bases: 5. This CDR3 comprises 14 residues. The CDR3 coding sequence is TGTGCCAGCAGCTTAGCGCTAGGGACAGCTGAGCAGTTCTTC. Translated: CASSLALGTAEQFF.

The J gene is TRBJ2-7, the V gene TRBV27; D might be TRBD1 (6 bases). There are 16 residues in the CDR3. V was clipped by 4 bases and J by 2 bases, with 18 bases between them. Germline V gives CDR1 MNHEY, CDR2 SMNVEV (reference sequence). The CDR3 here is CASSSLIRGTPYEQYF. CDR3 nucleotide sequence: TGTGCCAGCAGTTCCCTAATCAGGGGAACCCCCTACGAGCAGTACTTC.

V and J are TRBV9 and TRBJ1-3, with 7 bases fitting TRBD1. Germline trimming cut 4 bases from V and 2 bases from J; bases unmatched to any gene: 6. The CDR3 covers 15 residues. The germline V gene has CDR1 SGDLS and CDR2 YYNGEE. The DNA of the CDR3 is TGTGCCAGCAGCTTCCAGGGGGAGGCTGGAAACACCATATATTTT. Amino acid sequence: CASSFQGEAGNTIYF.

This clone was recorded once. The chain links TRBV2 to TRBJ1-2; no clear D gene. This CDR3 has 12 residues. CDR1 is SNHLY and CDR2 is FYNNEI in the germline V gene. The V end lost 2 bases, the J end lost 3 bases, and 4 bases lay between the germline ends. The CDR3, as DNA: TGTGCCAGCAGTGAACGGGACTATGGCTACACCTTC. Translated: CASSERDYGYTF. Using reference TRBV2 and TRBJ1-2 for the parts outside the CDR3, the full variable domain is EPEVTQTPSHQVTQMGQEVILRCVPISNHLYFYWYRQILGQKVEFLVSFYNNEISEKSEIFDDQFSVERPDGSNFTLKIRSTKLEDSAMYFCASSERDYGYTFGSGTRLTVV.

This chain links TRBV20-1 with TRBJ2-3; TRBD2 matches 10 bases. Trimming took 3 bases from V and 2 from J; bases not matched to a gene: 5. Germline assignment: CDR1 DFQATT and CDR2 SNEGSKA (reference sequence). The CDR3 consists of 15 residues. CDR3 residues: CSASVGTSATDTQYF. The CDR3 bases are TGCAGTGCTAGTGTCGGGACTAGCGCCACAGATACGCAGTATTTT.

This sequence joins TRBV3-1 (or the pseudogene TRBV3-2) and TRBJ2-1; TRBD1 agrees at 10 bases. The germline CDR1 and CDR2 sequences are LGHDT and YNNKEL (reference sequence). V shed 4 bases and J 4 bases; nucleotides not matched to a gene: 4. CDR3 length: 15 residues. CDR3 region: CASSRGTGDYNEQFF. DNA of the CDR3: TGTGCCAGCAGCCGTGGGACAGGGGATTACAATGAGCAGTTCTTC.